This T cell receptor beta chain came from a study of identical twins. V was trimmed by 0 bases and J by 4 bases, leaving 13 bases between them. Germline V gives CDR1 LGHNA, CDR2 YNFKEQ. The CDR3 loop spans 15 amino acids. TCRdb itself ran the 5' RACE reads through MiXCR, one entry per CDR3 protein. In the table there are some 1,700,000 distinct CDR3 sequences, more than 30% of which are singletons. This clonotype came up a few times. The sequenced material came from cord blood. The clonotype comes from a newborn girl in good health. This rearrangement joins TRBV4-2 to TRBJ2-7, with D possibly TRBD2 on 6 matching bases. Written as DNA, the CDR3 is TGTGCCAGCAGCCAAGATCCCCAGCGGGTTTACGAGCAGTACTTC. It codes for CASSQDPQRVYEQYF.